The 17 T cell receptor beta chains reported below all come from one sample, sequenced in a study of shared clonotypes between healthy human individuals (dated by TCRdb to 2019 to 2021). Library construction relied on the immunoSEQ multiplex PCR assay. Sourced from immuneACCESS, this table was stored by TCRdb with only in-frame sequences that have V and J called. A share of the clones is absent; for the studies checked, an unresolved V gene accounts for under half, and the remainder has no known explanation. This sample holds some 2,500,000 clones; approximately 90% were observed only once. The top ten clones comprise 0.37% of the sample. Sequencing used naive CD4+ T cells from PBMCs. The sample's cell subset or site label, decoded: CD45RA+ positively selected. The source of these receptors is a man between 18 and 35 years old in good health. Some clones in this sample may be carry-over from other donors' samples.

This clone was seen only once. The rearrangement links TRBV27 to TRBJ2-1; 8 nucleotides agree with TRBD1. Germline V gives CDR1 MNHEY, CDR2 SMNVEV (reference sequence). CDR3 length: 15 residues. J lost 8 bases, V lost 5 bases, and 11 bases had no gene match. The CDR3 protein is CASSPPGAGGYEQFF. CDR3 DNA sequence: TGTGCCAGCAGTCCCCCGGGGGCAGGGGGCTATGAGCAGTTCTTC.

Comment on this clone: At the DNA level, this CDR3 is encoded by other sequences in the same sample as well. The chain combines TRBV7-2 with TRBJ1-3; maybe TRBD1 (5 bases). CDR3 length: 15 residues. V lost 1 base, J lost 0 bases, and 7 bases lay in between. Germline V CDR1 and CDR2: SGHTA, FQGNSA. CDR3 protein: CASSLERGSGNTIYF. CDR3 nucleotide sequence: TGTGCCAGCAGCTTAGAAAGGGGCTCTGGAAACACCATATATTTT.

On this clone itself: Other nucleotide sequences in the sample specify the same CDR3. V and J are TRBV7-2 and TRBJ1-3, with 9 bases identical to TRBD1. The germline gives CDR1 SGHTA, CDR2 FQGNSA. The CDR3 has 14 amino acids. After removal of 4 bases from V and 4 bases from J, the junction contained 2 bases not matched to a gene. The CDR3 DNA reads as TGTGCCAGCAGCTCGACAGGGGGGGGAAACACCATATATTTT. It encodes CASSSTGGGNTIYF.

In DNA form, the CDR3 reads TGTGCCAGTCGACAGCTCAACTATGGCTACACCTTC. Its protein product is CASRQLNYGYTF. The V call is TRBV6-5, the J call TRBJ1-2; D is possibly TRBD1 (5 bases). Germline values: CDR1 MNHEY, CDR2 SVGAGI. The CDR3 runs 12 residues. V was pared by 9 bases and J by 2 bases, with 10 bases between.

This rearrangement joins TRBV4-3 to TRBJ1-1; D not certain. The CDR3 is 14 residues long. Germline values: CDR1 LGHNA, CDR2 YSLEER. V was shortened by 2 bases and J by 5 bases, with 12 bases between the two germline ends. The CDR3 DNA is TGCGCCAGCAGCCAAATCCACGGTCGGACTGAAGCTTTCTTT. This encodes CASSQIHGRTEAFF.

With regard to this clone: This sample also contains other DNA sequences that code for the same CDR3. This chain links TRBV9 with TRBJ2-7; weak D call: TRBD1 (5 bases). There are 14 residues in the CDR3. The germline gives CDR1 SGDLS, CDR2 YYNGEE. V dropped 0 bases and J dropped 0 bases, with 7 bases sitting between them. The CDR3 nucleotides read TGTGCCAGCAGCGTAGGACAGAGCTCCTACGAGCAGTACTTC. It yields the protein CASSVGQSSYEQYF.

This chain uses TRBV6-5 with TRBJ1-2; 11 positions match TRBD1. Germline CDR1 is MNHEY and CDR2 is SVGAGI. The CDR3 sequence is 14 residues long. After removal of 2 bases from V and 5 bases from J, the junction contained 1 base not matched to a gene. CDR3 residues: CASSYGTGGYGYTF. The CDR3 bases are TGTGCCAGCAGTTACGGGACAGGGGGATATGGCTACACCTTC.

This rearrangement joins TRBV27 to TRBJ2-1, with unresolved D. Trimming removed 4 bases from V and 9 bases from J, with 7 bases in between. The CDR3 is made up of 11 amino acids. Germline loops: CDR1 MNHEY, CDR2 SMNVEV (reference sequence). CDR3 in amino acids: CASSSPTEQFF. In nucleotides, the CDR3 is TGTGCCAGCAGTTCTCCTACTGAGCAGTTCTTC.

In its sample, this clone was seen once. The rearrangement joins TRBV7-9 to TRBJ1-1; D is undetermined. Trimming took off 0 bases at V and 1 base at J, with 9 bases between the two ends. Looked up from germline, CDR1 is SEHNR and CDR2 is FQNEAQ (reference sequence). The CDR3 spans 15 residues. CDR3: CASSLAGEGNTEAFF. For the CDR3, the DNA is TGTGCCAGCAGCTTAGCGGGAGAAGGGAACACTGAAGCTTTCTTT.

The CDR3 region has the DNA TGTGCCAGCAGCGCGTACCACAGGGTACAGTACTTC. It translates to CASSAYHRVQYF. V gene TRBV7-2 combines with J gene TRBJ2-7; a possible D gene is TRBD1 (6 bases). Trimming removed 5 bases at V and 10 bases at J, with 15 bases between. This CDR3 spans 12 amino acids. Germline lookup yields CDR1 SGHTA and CDR2 FQGNSA. The variable domain in full, with the rest retrieved from reference TRBV7-2 and TRBJ2-7, is GAGVSQSPSNKVTEKGKDVELRCDPISGHTALYWYRQSLGQGLEFLIYFQGNSAPDKSGLPSDRFSAERTGGSVSTLTIQRTQQEDSAVYLCASSAYHRVQYFGPGTRLTVT.

The chain carries TRBV6-1 and TRBJ2-5, with D hard to call. The V end was cut by 4 bases, the J end by 3 bases, with 9 bases between. Germline-derived CDR1 and CDR2 are MNHNS and SASEGT. CDR3 length equals 13 residues. Here the CDR3 reads CASSGTRKETQYF. The DNA of the CDR3 is TGTGCCAGCAGTGGAACCAGGAAAGAGACCCAGTACTTC.

This clone was counted once. The chain recombines TRBV6-1 with TRBJ1-3; D unresolved. The CDR3 contains 16 residues. Between the trimmed V and J ends, which lost 0 bases and 0 bases, there was a span of 9 bases. The germline V gene encodes CDR1 MNHNS and CDR2 SASEGT. The CDR3 is CASSEAADYSGNTIYF. The CDR3, as DNA: TGTGCCAGCAGTGAAGCGGCAGACTACTCTGGAAACACCATATATTTT.

The rearrangement uses TRBV7-2 and TRBJ2-3, with 13 bases fitting TRBD2. The CDR3 length is 13 residues. After removal of 4 bases from V and 13 bases from J, the junction contained 5 bases not matched to a gene. CDR1 is SGHTA and CDR2 is FQGNSA in the germline V gene. The CDR3 nucleotides read TGTGCCAGCAGCTCTGTGACTAGCGGGAGGAAGTATTTT. Its translation: CASSSVTSGRKYF.

This chain connects TRBV7-2 to TRBJ1-4, with D unclear. There are 14 residues in the CDR3. Per germline, CDR1 SGHTA and CDR2 FQGNSA. The germline V and J ends were trimmed by 5 bases and 0 bases, with 7 bases remaining between them. CDR3 in DNA: TGTGCCAGCAGCGGAGGCGCAACTAATGAAAAACTGTTTTTT. Protein sequence: CASSGGATNEKLFF. The whole variable domain, filled in from reference TRBV7-2 and TRBJ1-4, reads GAGVSQSPSNKVTEKGKDVELRCDPISGHTALYWYRQSLGQGLEFLIYFQGNSAPDKSGLPSDRFSAERTGGSVSTLTIQRTQQEDSAVYLCASSGGATNEKLFFGSGTQLSVL.

As for this clone: The sample has other DNA sequences that encode this CDR3 too. The V call is TRBV5-1, the J call TRBJ1-1; D call uncertain. CDR1 and CDR2 from the germline V gene are SGHRS and YFSETQ. V lost 2 bases, J lost 1 base, and 9 bases lay in between. CDR3 length equals 14 residues. The CDR3 loop is CASSFQAGNTEAFF. The CDR3 DNA is TGCGCCAGCAGCTTTCAGGCCGGGAACACTGAAGCTTTCTTT.

The CDR3, as DNA: TGTGCCAGCAGTTTATCGGGACTAGCGGCCCGTTTTCGGTACGAGCAGTACTTC. Its protein is CASSLSGLAARFRYEQYF. V is TRBV28 and J is TRBJ2-7, with TRBD2 identical over 11 bases. Germline V lookup: CDR1 MDHEN, CDR2 SYDVKM. The CDR3 runs to 18 residues. V lost 1 base, J lost 4 bases, and 12 bases stayed unmatched.

This sequence joins TRBV9 and TRBJ2-7, with 11 bases fitting TRBD1. The CDR3 covers 14 residues. CDR1 is SGDLS and CDR2 is YYNGEE in the germline V gene. J was trimmed by 6 bases and V by 0 bases; bases with no gene match: 2. CDR3 nucleotides: TGTGCCAGCAGCGTAGGGACAGGGGGCGTCGAGCAGTACTTC. Residues: CASSVGTGGVEQYF.